This T cell receptor (beta chain) came from a study of T cells of healthy individuals. Each CDR3 protein is one row after TCRdb ran MiXCR on the 5' RACE reads. This sample carries tens of thousands of distinct CDR3 sequences, 15% to 20% of them seen once, and the ten largest clones take approximately 4.7%. The V gene's germline CDR1 is SEHNR and CDR2 FQNEAQ (reference sequence). The V and J ends lost 5 bases and 0 bases respectively, with 8 bases between them. This CDR3 region has 14 residues. The table lists this clonotype with a few counts. J is TRBJ1-5 and V is TRBV7-9; no reliable D call. The TCR sequence derives from a human donor in good health. CDR3 in DNA: TGTGCCAGCAGCCGGGCCAATAGCAATCAGCCCCAGCATTTT. This codes for CASSRANSNQPQHF.